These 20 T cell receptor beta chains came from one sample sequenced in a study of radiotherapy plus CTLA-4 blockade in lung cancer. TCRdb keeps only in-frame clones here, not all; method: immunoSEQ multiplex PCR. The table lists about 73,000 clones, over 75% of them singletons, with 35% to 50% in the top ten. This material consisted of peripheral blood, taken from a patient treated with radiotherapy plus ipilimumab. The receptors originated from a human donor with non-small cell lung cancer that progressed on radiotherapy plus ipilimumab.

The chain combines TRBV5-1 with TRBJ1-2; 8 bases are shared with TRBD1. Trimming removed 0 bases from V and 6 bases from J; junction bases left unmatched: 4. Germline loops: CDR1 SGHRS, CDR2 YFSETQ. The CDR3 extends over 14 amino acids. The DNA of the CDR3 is TGCGCCAGCAGCTTGGTGGGACAGGTGGATGGCTACACCTTC. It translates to CASSLVGQVDGYTF.

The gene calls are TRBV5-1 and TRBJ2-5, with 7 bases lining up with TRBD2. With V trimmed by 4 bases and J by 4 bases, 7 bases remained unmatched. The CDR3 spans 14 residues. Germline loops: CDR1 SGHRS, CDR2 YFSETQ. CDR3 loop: CASSRDGGRETQYF. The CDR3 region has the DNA TGCGCCAGCAGCCGGGACGGGGGGAGAGAGACCCAGTACTTC.

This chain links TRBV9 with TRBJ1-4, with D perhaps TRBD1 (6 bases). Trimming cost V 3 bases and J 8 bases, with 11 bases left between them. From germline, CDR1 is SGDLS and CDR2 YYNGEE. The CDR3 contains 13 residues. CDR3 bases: TGTGCCAGCAGCGCAAGGGGGAACGAAAAACTGTTTTTT. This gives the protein CASSARGNEKLFF.

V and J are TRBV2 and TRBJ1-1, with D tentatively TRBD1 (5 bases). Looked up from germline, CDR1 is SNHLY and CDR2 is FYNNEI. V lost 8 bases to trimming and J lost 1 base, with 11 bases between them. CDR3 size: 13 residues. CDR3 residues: CASDSGANTEAFF. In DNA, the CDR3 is TGTGCCAGCGATAGTGGGGCGAACACTGAAGCTTTCTTT.

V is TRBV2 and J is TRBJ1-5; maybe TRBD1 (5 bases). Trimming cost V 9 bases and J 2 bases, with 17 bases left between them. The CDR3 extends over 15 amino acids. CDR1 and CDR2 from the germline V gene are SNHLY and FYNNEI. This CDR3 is CASRSRGWGNQPQHF. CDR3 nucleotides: TGTGCCAGTCGTAGTAGGGGTTGGGGCAATCAGCCCCAGCATTTT. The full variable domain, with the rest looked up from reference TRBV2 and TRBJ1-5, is EPEVTQTPSHQVTQMGQEVILRCVPISNHLYFYWYRQILGQKVEFLVSFYNNEISEKSEIFDDQFSVERPDGSNFTLKIRSTKLEDSAMYFCASRSRGWGNQPQHFGDGTRLSIL.

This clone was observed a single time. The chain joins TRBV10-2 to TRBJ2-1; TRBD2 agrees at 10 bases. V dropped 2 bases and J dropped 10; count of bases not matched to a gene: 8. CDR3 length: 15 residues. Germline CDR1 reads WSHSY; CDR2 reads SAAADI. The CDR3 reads CASSEPTAGLAEQFF. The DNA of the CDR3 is TGCGCCAGCAGTGAGCCCACCGCGGGACTAGCGGAGCAGTTCTTC.

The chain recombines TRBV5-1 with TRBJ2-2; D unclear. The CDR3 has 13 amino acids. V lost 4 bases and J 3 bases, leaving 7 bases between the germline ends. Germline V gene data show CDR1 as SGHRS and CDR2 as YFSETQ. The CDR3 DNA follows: TGCGCCAGCAGCCCCGACGACACCGGGGAGCTGTTTTTT. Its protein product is CASSPDDTGELFF.

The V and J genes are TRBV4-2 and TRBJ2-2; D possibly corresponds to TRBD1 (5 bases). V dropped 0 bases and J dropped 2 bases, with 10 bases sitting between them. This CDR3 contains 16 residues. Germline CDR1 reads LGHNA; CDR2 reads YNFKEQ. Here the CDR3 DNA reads TGTGCCAGCAGCCAAGACCCAGGGAAAAACACCGGGGAGCTGTTTTTT. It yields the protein CASSQDPGKNTGELFF.

As DNA, the CDR3 is TGTGCCAGCAGGGAGCCGGGACAGAAGACAGATACGCAGTATTTT. The encoded protein is CASREPGQKTDTQYF. V is TRBV27 and J is TRBJ2-3; 7 bases are a match to TRBD1. Germline V gene data show CDR1 as MNHEY and CDR2 as SMNVEV (reference sequence). The CDR3 is made up of 15 amino acids. J gave up 3 bases and V 6 bases, and 9 bases lay outside the gene matches.

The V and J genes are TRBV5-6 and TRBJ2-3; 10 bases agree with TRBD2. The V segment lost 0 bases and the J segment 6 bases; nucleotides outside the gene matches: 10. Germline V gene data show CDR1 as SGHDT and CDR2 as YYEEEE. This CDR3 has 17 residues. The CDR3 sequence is CASSLALAGAFRDTQYF. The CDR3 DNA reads TGTGCCAGCAGCTTGGCCCTAGCGGGAGCCTTTAGGGATACGCAGTATTTT.

CDR3: CASSESFLGGRGKGNQPQHF. CDR3 DNA sequence: TGCGCCAGCAGTGAGTCCTTCTTAGGGGGGCGCGGTAAAGGCAATCAGCCCCAGCATTTT. V usage is TRBV10-2 and J usage is TRBJ1-5; possibly TRBD1 for D (6 bases). CDR3 length equals 20 residues. The germline V gene has CDR1 WSHSY and CDR2 SAAADI. Trimming shortened V by 0 bases and J by 2 bases, and 23 bases separated the two germline ends.

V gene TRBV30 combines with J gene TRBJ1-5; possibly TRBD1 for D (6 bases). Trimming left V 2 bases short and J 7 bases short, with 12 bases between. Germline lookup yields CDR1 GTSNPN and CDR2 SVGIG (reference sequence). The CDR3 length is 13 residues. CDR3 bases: TGTGCCTGGAGTCTGGGGGGCTGCCAGCCCCAGCATTTT. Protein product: CAWSLGGCQPQHF.

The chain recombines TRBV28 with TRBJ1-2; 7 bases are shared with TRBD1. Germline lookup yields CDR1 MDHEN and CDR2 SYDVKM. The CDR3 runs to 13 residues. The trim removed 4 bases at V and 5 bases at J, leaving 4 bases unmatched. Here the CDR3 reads CASSSGQQYGYTF. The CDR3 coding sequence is TGTGCCAGCAGTTCGGGACAGCAATATGGCTACACCTTC.

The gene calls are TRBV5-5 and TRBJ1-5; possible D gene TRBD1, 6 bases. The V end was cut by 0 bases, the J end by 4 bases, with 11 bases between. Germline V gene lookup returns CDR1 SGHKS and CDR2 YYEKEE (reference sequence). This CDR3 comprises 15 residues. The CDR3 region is CASSLADSSNQPQHF. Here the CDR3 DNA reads TGTGCCAGCAGCTTGGCGGACAGTTCGAATCAGCCCCAGCATTTT.

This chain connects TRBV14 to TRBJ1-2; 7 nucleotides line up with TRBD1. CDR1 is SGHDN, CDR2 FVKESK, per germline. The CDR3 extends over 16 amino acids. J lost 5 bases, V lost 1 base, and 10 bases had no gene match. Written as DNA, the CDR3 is TGTGCCAGCAGCCAAGTAGGAGCCAGGGGGGATTATGGCTACACCTTC. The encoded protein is CASSQVGARGDYGYTF.

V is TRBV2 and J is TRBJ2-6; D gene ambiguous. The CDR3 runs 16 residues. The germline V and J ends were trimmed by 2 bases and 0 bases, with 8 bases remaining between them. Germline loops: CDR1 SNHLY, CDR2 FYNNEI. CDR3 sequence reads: CASSENVYSGANVLTF. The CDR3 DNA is TGTGCCAGCAGTGAAAATGTTTACTCTGGGGCCAACGTCCTGACTTTC.

In DNA, the CDR3 is TGTGCCAGCAGCTTAGTGGAGGGAGGAAGGACCTACAATGAGCAGTTCTTC. This gives the protein CASSLVEGGRTYNEQFF. This chain uses TRBV7-2 with TRBJ2-1; TRBD2 is a possible D gene (6 bases). The CDR3 runs 17 residues. V was pared by 1 base and J by 2 bases, with 15 bases between. Per the germline V gene, CDR1 is SGHTA and CDR2 is FQGNSA.

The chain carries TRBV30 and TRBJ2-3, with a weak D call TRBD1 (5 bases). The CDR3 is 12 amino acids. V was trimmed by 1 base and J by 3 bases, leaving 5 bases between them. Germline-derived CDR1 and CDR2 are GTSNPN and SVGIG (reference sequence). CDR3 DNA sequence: TGTGCCTGGAGTGCAGGGACAGATACGCAGTATTTT. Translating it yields CAWSAGTDTQYF.

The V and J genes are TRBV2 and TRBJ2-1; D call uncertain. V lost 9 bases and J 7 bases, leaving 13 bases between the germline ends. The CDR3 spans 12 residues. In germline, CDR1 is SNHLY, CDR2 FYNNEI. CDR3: CASLPFENEQFF. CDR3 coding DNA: TGTGCCAGTCTACCGTTCGAGAATGAGCAGTTCTTC.

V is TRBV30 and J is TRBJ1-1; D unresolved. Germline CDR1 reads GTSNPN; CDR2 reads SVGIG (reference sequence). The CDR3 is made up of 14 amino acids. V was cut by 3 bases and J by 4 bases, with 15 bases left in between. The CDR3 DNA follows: TGTGCCTGGAGAGCATTCGGAGAAACCACTGAAGCTTTCTTT. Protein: CAWRAFGETTEAFF.